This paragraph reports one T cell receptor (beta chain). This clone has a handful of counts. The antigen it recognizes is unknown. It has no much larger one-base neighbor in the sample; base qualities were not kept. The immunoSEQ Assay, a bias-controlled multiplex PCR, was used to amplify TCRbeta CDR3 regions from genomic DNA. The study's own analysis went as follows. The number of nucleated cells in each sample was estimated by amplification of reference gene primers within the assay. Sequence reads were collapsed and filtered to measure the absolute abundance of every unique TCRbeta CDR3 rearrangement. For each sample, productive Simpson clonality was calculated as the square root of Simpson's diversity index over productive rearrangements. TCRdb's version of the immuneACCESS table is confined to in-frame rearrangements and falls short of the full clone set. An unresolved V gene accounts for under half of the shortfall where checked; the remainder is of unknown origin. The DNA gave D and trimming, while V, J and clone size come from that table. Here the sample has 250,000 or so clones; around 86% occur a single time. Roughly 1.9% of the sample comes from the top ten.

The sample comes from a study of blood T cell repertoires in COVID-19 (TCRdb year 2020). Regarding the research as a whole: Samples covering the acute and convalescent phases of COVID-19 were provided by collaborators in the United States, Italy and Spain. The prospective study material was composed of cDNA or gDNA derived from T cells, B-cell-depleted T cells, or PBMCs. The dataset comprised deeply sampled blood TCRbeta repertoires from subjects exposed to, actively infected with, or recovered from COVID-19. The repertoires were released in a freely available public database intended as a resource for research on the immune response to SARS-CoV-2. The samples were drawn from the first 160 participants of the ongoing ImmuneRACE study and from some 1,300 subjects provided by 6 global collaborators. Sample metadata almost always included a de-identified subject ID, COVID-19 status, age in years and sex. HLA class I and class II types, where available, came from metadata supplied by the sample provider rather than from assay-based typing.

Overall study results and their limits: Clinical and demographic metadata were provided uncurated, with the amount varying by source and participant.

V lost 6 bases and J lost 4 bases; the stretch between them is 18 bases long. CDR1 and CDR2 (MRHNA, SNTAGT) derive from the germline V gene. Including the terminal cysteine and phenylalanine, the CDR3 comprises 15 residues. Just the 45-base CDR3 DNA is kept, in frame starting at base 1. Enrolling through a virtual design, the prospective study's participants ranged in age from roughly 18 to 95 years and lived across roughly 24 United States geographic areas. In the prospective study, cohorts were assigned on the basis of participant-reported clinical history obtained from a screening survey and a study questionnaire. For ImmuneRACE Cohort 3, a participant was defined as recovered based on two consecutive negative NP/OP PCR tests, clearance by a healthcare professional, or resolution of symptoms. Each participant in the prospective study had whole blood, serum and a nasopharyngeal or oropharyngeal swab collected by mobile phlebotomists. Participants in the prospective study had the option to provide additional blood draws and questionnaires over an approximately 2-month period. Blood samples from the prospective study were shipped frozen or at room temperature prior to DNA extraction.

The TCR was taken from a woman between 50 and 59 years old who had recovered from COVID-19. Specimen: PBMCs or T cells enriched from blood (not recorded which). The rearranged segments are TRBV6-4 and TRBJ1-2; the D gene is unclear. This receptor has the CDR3 CASSAGGGGSYGYTF. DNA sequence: TGTGCCAGCAGCGCTGGTGGAGGAGGGAGCTATGGCTACACCTTC.